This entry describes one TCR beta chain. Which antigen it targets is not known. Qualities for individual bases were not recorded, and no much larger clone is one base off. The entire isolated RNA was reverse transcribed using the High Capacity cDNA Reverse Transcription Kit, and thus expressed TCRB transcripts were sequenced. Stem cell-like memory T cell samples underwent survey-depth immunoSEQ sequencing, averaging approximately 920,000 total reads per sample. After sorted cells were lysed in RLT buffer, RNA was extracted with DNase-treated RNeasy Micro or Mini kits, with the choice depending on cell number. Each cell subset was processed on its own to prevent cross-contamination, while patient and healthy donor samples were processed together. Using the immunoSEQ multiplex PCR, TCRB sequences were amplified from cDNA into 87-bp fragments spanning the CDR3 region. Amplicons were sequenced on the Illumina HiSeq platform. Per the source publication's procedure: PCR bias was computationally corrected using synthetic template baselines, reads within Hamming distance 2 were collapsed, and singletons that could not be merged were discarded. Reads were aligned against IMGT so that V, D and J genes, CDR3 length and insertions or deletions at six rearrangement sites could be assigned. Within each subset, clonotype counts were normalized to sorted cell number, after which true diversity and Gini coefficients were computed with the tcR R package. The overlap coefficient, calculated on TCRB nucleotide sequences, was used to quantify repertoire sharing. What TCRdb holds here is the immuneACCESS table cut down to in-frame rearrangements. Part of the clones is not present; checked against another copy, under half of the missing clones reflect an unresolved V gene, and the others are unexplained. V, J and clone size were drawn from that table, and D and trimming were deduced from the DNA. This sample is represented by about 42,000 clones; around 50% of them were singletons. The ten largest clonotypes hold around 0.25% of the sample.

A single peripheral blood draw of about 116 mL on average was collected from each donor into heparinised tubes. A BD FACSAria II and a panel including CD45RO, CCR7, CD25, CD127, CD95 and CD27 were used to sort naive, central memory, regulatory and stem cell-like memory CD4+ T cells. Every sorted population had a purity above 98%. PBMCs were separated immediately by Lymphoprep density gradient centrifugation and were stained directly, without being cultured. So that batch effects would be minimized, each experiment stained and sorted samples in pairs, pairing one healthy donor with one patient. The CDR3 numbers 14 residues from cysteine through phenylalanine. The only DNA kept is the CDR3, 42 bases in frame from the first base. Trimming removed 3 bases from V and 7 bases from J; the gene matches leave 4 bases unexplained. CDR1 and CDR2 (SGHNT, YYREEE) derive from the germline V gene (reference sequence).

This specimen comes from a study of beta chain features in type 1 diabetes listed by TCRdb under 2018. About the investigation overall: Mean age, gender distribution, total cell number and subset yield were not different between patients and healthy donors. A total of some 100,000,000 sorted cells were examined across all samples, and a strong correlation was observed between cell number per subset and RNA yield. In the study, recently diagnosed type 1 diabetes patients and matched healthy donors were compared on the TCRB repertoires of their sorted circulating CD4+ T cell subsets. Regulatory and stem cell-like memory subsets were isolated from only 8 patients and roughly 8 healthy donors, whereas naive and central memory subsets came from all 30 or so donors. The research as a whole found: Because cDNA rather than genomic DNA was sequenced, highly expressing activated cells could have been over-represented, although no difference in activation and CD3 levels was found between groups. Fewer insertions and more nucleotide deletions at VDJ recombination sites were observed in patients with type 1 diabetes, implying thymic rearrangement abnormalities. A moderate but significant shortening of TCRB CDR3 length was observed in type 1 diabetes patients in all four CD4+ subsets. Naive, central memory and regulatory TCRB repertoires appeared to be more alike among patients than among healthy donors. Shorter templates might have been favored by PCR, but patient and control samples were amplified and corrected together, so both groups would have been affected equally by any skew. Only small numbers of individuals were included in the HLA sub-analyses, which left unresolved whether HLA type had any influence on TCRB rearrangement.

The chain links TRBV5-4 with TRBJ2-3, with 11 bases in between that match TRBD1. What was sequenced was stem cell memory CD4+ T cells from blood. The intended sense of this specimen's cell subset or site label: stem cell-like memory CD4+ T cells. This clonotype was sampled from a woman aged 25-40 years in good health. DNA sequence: TGTGCCAGCAGCTGGACAGGGGGCGGAAATACGCAGTATTTT. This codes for CASSWTGGGNTQYF.